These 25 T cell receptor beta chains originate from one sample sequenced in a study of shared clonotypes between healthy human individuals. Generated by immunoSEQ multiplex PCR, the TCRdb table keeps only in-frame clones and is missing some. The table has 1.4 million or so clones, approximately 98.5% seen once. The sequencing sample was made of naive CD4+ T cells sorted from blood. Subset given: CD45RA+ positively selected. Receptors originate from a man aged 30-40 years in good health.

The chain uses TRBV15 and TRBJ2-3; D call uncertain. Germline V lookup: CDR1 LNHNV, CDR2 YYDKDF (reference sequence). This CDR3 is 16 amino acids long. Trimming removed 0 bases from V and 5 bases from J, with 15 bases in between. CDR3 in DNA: TGTGCCACCAGCAGAGATTTCGCTAGAGTGGAAGATACGCAGTATTTT. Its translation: CATSRDFARVEDTQYF.

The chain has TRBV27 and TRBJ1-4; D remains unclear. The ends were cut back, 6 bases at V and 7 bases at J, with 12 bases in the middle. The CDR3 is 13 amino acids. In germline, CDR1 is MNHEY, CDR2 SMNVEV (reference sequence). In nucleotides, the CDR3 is TGTGCCAGCAGCTTCCTCCGGGGTGAAAAACTGTTTTTT. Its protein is CASSFLRGEKLFF.

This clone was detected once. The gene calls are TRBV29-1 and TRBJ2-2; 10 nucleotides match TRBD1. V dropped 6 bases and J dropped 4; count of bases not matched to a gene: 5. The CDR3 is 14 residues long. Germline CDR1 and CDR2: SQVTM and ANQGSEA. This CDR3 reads CSVNRDRGTGELFF. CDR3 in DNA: TGCAGCGTGAACCGGGACAGGGGCACCGGGGAGCTGTTTTTT.

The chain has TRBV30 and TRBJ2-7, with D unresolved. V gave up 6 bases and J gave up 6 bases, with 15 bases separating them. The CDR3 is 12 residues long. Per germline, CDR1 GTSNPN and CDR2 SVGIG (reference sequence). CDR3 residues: CACSGPTAEQYF. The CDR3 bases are TGTGCCTGCTCGGGTCCCACGGCCGAGCAGTACTTC.

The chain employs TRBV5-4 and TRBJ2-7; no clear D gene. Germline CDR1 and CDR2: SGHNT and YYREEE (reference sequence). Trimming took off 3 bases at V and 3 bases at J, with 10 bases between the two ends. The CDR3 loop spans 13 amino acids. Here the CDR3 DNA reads TGTGCCAGCAGCTCCGTCCAGAACTACGAGCAGTACTTC. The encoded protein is CASSSVQNYEQYF.

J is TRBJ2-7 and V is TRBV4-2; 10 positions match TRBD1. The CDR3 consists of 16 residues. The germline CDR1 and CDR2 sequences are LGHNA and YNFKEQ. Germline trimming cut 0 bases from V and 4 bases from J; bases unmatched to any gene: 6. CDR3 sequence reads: CASSQDRQGAAYEQYF. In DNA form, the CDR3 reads TGTGCCAGCAGCCAAGATCGACAGGGGGCAGCTTACGAGCAGTACTTC.

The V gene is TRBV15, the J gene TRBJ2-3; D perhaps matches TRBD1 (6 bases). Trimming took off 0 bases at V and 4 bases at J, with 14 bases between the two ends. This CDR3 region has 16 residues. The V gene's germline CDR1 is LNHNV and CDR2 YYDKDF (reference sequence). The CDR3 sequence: CATSRDIQGLADTQYF. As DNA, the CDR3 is TGTGCCACCAGCAGAGATATACAGGGCCTCGCAGATACGCAGTATTTT. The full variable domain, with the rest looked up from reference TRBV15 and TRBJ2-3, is DAMVIQNPRYQVTQFGKPVTLSCSQTLNHNVMYWYQQKSSQAPKLLFHYYDKDFNNEADTPDNFQSRRPNTSFCFLDIRSPGLGDTAMYLCATSRDIQGLADTQYFGPGTRLTVL.

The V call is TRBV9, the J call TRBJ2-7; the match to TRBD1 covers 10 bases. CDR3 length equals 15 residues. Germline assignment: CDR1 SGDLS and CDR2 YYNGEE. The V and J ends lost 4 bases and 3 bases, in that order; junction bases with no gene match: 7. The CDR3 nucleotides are TGTGCCAGCAGCCCTACCGGGACAGGGGTCTACGAGCAGTACTTC. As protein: CASSPTGTGVYEQYF.

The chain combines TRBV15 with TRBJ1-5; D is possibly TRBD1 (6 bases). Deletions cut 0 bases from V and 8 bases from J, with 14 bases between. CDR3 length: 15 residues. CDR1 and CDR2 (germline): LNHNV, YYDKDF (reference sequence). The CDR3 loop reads CATSRDQGKSEPQHF. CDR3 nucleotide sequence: TGTGCCACCAGCAGAGATCAGGGGAAGTCGGAGCCCCAGCATTTT.

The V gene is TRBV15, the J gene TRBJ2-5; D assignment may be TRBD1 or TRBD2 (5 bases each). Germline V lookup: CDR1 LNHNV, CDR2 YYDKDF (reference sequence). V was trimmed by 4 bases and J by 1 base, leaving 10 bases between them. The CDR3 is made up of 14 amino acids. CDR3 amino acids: CATSMGPSQETQYF. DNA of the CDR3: TGTGCCACCAGCATGGGACCGAGCCAAGAGACCCAGTACTTC.

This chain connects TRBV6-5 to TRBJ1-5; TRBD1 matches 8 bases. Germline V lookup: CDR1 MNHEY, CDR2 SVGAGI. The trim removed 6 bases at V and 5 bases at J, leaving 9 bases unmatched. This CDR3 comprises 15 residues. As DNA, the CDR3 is TGTGCCAGCAGAGAGGGGGACAGGCCACATCAGCCCCAGCATTTT. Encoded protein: CASREGDRPHQPQHF.

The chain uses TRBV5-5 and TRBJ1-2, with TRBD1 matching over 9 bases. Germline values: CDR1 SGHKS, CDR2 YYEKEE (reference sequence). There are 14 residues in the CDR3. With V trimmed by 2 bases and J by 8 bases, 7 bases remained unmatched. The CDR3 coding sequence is TGTGCCAGCAGCTTATCACAGGGGGCGCGAGGCTACACCTTC. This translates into CASSLSQGARGYTF.

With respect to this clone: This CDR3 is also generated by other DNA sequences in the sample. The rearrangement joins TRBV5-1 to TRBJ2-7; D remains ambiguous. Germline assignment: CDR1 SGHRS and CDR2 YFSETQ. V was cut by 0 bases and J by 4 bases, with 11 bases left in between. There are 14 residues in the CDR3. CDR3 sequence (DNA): TGCGCCAGCAGCTTGGTCGCCGGCACTTACGAGCAGTACTTC. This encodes CASSLVAGTYEQYF.

The CDR3 nucleotides read TGCAGCGGGAGGTTGGGGGGCGCGGAGACCCAGTACTTC. Its protein is CSGRLGGAETQYF. The chain links TRBV29-1 to TRBJ2-5, with D perhaps matching TRBD1 or TRBD2 (6 bases each). Trimming removed 7 bases from V and 5 bases from J, with 17 bases in between. There are 13 residues in the CDR3. Germline lookup yields CDR1 SQVTM and CDR2 ANQGSEA.

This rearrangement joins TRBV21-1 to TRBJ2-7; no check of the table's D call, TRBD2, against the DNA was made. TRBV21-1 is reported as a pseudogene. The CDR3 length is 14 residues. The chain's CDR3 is CASSPGTSAYEQYF. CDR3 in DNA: TGTGCCAGCAGTCCTGGGACTAGCGCCTACGAGCAGTACTTC.

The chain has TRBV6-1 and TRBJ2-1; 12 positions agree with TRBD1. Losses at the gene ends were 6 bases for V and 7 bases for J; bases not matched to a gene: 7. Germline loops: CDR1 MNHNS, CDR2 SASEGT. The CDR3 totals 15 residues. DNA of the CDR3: TGTGCCAGCAGCGCGGGACAGGGGGCGGGTAATGAGCAGTTCTTC. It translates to CASSAGQGAGNEQFF.

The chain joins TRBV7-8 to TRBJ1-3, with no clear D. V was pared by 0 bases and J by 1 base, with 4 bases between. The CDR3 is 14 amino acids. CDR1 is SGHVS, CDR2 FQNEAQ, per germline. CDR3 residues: CASSLAGSGNTIYF. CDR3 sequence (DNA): TGTGCCAGCAGCTTAGCCGGGTCTGGAAACACCATATATTTT.

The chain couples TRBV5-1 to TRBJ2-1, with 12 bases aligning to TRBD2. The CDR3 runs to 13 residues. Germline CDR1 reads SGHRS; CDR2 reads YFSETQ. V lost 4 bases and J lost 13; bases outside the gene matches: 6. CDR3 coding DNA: TGCGCCAGCAGCGGGCTAGCGGGAGGGCCACAGTTCTTC. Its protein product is CASSGLAGGPQFF. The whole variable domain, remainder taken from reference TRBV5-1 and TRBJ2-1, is KAGVTQTPRYLIKTRGQQVTLSCSPISGHRSVSWYQQTPGQGLQFLFEYFSETQRNKGNFPGRFSGRQFSNSRSEMNVSTLELGDSALYLCASSGLAGGPQFFGPGTRLTVL.

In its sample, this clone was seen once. The CDR3 region is CASSSPRTSGYNEQFF. CDR3 nucleotide sequence: TGTGCCAGCAGCTCACCCAGGACTAGCGGGTACAATGAGCAGTTCTTC. V and J are TRBV7-9 and TRBJ2-1, with 11 bases identical to TRBD2. Germline V gives CDR1 SEHNR, CDR2 FQNEAQ (reference sequence). V trimming: 4 bases; J trimming: 4 bases; junction bases outside the gene matches: 6. The CDR3 is made up of 16 amino acids.

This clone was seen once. Here the CDR3 reads CASSLDGGLYNEQFF. CDR3 DNA sequence: TGCGCCAGCAGCTTGGATGGAGGGCTTTACAATGAGCAGTTCTTC. The gene calls are TRBV5-1 and TRBJ2-1, with a tentative D call TRBD2 (6 bases). The CDR3 contains 15 residues. V lost 0 bases, J lost 4 bases, and 11 bases lay in between. Looked up from germline, CDR1 is SGHRS and CDR2 is YFSETQ.

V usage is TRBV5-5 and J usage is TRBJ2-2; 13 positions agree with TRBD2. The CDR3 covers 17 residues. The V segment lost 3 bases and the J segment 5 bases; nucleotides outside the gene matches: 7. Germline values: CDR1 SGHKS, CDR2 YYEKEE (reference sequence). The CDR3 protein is CASSWSGLAGVTGELFF. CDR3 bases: TGTGCCAGCAGCTGGTCCGGACTAGCGGGAGTGACCGGGGAGCTGTTTTTT.

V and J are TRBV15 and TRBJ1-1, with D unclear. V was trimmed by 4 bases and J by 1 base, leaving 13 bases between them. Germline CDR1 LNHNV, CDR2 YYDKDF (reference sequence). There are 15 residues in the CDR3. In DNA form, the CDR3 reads TGTGCCACCAGCAAAGACCCCCGAACGAACACTGAAGCTTTCTTT. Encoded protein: CATSKDPRTNTEAFF.

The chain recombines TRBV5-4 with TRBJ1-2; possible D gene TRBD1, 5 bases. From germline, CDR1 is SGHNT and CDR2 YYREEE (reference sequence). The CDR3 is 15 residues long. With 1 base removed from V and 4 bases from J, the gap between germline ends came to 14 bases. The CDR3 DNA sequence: TGTGCCAGCAGCTTGCAAGGGGCAGACGGCTATGGCTACACCTTC. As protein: CASSLQGADGYGYTF.

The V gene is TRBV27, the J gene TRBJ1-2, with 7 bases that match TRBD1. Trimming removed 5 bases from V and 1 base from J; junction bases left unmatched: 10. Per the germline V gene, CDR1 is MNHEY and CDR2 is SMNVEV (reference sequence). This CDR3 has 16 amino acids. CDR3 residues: CASSNRGQDFNYGYTF. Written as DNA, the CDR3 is TGTGCCAGCAGTAACCGAGGACAGGACTTTAACTATGGCTACACCTTC.

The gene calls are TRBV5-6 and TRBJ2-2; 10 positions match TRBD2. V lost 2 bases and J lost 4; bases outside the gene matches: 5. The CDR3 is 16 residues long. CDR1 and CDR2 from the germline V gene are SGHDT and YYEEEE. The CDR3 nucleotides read TGTGCCAGCAGCTTTCGGACTAGCGGAGTCACCGGGGAGCTGTTTTTT. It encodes CASSFRTSGVTGELFF.